A selection of T cell receptor beta chains follows, all from one sample in a study of beta chain features in type 1 diabetes. This table comes from immunoSEQ multiplex PCR, and its TCRdb copy is limited to in-frame clones, with some not included. In the table there are fewer than 400,000 clones, around 8.5% of which are singletons. The sample comprised central memory CD4+ T cells from blood. The receptors stem from a man between 25 and 39 years old with type 1 diabetes. CDR3s include the opening cysteine and the closing phenylalanine or tryptophan. D genes are given only for firm matches. Expanded clones get a size class; other rows say once, few or many, or leave the size out.

cdr3_length j_call d_call clone_size v_call cdr3_aa cdr3_nt
13 TRBJ2-7 . . TRBV11-3 CASSLGEGAEQYF TGTGCCAGCAGCTTAGGAGAGGGAGCCGAGCAGTACTTC
15 TRBJ2-5 TRBD1 . TRBV7-9 CASSRDRAPQETQYF TGTGCCAGCAGCCGGGACAGGGCGCCCCAAGAGACCCAGTACTTC
16 TRBJ2-7 TRBD2 few TRBV7-8 CASGSELALGAYEQYF TGTGCCAGCGGATCTGAACTAGCGTTGGGTGCCTACGAGCAGTACTTC
11 TRBJ2-5 . few TRBV29-1 CSVGREETQYF TGCAGCGTTGGACGAGAAGAGACCCAGTACTTC
14 TRBJ2-3 . . TRBV5-1 CASSFNGPGDTQYF TGCGCCAGCAGCTTCAACGGGCCCGGCGATACGCAGTATTTT
15 TRBJ2-3 TRBD2 few TRBV6-5 CASSHRGGGSDTQYF TGTGCCAGCAGCCACCGTGGGGGGGGTTCAGATACGCAGTATTTT
17 TRBJ2-7 . . TRBV7-9 CASSSLPIDSTSYEQYF TGTGCCAGCAGCTCTCTACCCATCGATAGTACCTCCTACGAGCAGTACTTC
14 TRBJ2-7 . few TRBV18 CASSPSSGSYEQYF TGTGCCAGCTCACCGTCGAGCGGGTCCTACGAGCAGTACTTC
16 TRBJ2-7 TRBD1 . TRBV11-3 CASTPPTTGPAYEQYF TGTGCCAGCACCCCACCTACGACAGGGCCCGCCTACGAGCAGTACTTC
13 TRBJ1-1 . few TRBV5-6 CASSLRAVGWAFF TGTGCCAGCAGCTTGAGGGCAGTTGGGTGGGCTTTCTTT
14 TRBJ1-6 . few TRBV6-5 CASRDTSYNSPLHF TGTGCCAGCAGGGACACTTCCTATAATTCACCCCTCCACTTT
16 TRBJ1-2 TRBD1 . TRBV30 CAWSAGTGGFRHGYTF TGTGCCTGGAGCGCCGGGACAGGGGGTTTTCGGCATGGCTACACCTTC
13 TRBJ2-1 . few TRBV18 CASSPYRNNEQFF TGTGCCAGCTCACCATATAGGAACAATGAGCAGTTCTTC
12 TRBJ2-7 . many TRBV30 CAWSHEHYEQYF TGTGCCTGGAGTCATGAACACTACGAGCAGTACTTC
13 TRBJ2-2 . few TRBV27 CASALTRTGELFF TGTGCCAGCGCCCTGACTCGGACCGGGGAGCTGTTTTTT
11 TRBJ2-7 . . TRBV20-1 CSAGDGYEQYF TGCAGTGCTGGGGACGGCTACGAGCAGTACTTC
18 TRBJ2-5 TRBD2 few TRBV12-5 CASGSGLAGGPYQETQYF TGTGCTAGTGGTTCCGGACTAGCGGGGGGCCCGTACCAAGAGACCCAGTACTTC
15 TRBJ2-3 TRBD1 few TRBV6-1 CATVPIQGGADTQYF TGTGCCACTGTACCGATTCAAGGGGGCGCAGATACGCAGTATTTT
15 TRBJ1-2 . few TRBV18 CASSPDSTARYGYTF TGTGCCAGCTCACCAGACTCGACAGCCCGCTATGGCTACACCTTC
14 TRBJ2-3 . few TRBV11-2 CASSLRRFTDTQYF TGTGCCAGCAGCTTAAGGAGGTTCACAGATACGCAGTATTTT
13 TRBJ2-3 . few TRBV18 CASSPRDTDTQYF TGTGCCAGCTCACCACGTGACACAGATACGCAGTATTTT
14 TRBJ2-1 TRBD1 . TRBV6-5 CASSLTGGRDEQFF TGTGCCAGCAGCCTGACAGGGGGCCGTGATGAGCAGTTCTTC
15 TRBJ2-3 . . TRBV4-3 CASSQDRGTRDTQYF TGCGCCAGCAGCCAAGATCGGGGAACCCGGGATACGCAGTATTTT
13 TRBJ1-1 . few TRBV7-9 CASSLGGFTEAFF TGTGCCAGCAGCCTCGGGGGATTCACTGAAGCTTTCTTT
15 TRBJ2-3 . many TRBV27 CASSFLVGGTDTQYF TGTGCCAGCAGTTTCTTGGTGGGGGGCACAGATACGCAGTATTTT
12 TRBJ1-5 . few TRBV4-3 CASSQDRGPQHF TGCGCCAGCAGCCAAGACCGAGGGCCCCAGCATTTT
13 TRBJ1-1 . few TRBV2 CASSVGANTEAFF TGTGCCAGCAGTGTAGGAGCGAACACTGAAGCTTTCTTT
14 TRBJ1-1 . . TRBV7-9 CASSLTGANTEAFF TGTGCCAGCAGCCTGACAGGAGCGAACACTGAAGCTTTCTTT
13 TRBJ2-7 . many TRBV5-4 CASSFSRTYEQYF TGTGCCAGCAGCTTTTCCAGGACCTACGAGCAGTACTTC
14 TRBJ1-1 TRBD1 . TRBV15 CATSVDRGREEAFF TGTGCCACCAGCGTGGACAGGGGGCGGGAGGAAGCTTTCTTT
14 TRBJ2-5 . . TRBV5-1 CASSLLGQQETQYF TGCGCCAGCAGCTTATTAGGGCAACAAGAGACCCAGTACTTC
15 TRBJ2-5 . few TRBV5-1 CASSFSSGDQETQYF TGCGCCAGCAGCTTCTCGTCGGGGGACCAAGAGACCCAGTACTTC
15 TRBJ1-2 . few TRBV5-1 CASSPRTAPQYGYTF TGCGCCAGCAGCCCCCGGACAGCGCCGCAGTATGGCTACACCTTC
12 TRBJ2-7 . few TRBV7-9 CASSPMGGEQYF TGTGCCAGCAGCCCGATGGGGGGCGAGCAGTACTTC
14 TRBJ2-5 . . TRBV7-7 CASSLDSSAETQYF TGTGCTAGCAGCTTAGATAGTAGCGCTGAGACCCAGTACTTC
14 TRBJ2-5 . many TRBV7-2 CASSLNSGRETQYF TGTGCCAGCAGCTTAAATTCCGGAAGGGAGACCCAGTACTTC
14 TRBJ1-4 TRBD1 . TRBV7-9 CASSQGQGGEKLFF TGTGCCAGCAGCCAGGGACAGGGGGGTGAAAAACTGTTTTTT
12 TRBJ1-1 TRBD1 few TRBV9 CASTDIQGRAFF TGTGCCAGCACCGATATACAGGGGCGAGCTTTCTTT
14 TRBJ1-4 . few TRBV5-1 CASSPGGENEKLFF TGCGCCAGCAGCCCCGGGGGGGAAAATGAAAAACTGTTTTTT
13 TRBJ1-1 TRBD1 . TRBV6-5 CASSPTGGTEAFF TGTGCCAGCAGTCCGACAGGGGGGACTGAAGCTTTCTTT
13 TRBJ2-4 . few TRBV5-4 CASSLGEGNIQYF TGTGCCAGCAGCTTAGGGGAAGGAAACATTCAGTACTTC
15 TRBJ2-1 TRBD2 . TRBV7-9 CASSLGTSGVREQFF TGTGCCAGCAGCTTAGGGACTAGCGGGGTCCGGGAGCAGTTCTTC
11 TRBJ1-2 . few TRBV6-5 CASKSFYGYTF TGTGCCAGCAAGTCCTTCTATGGCTACACCTTC
15 TRBJ2-2 . few TRBV7-2 CASSSGFGITGELFF TGTGCCAGCAGCTCAGGGTTCGGGATAACCGGGGAGCTGTTTTTT
14 TRBJ1-3 . . TRBV30 CAWIRGSSGNTIYF TGTGCCTGGATCCGAGGTAGCTCTGGAAACACCATATATTTT
15 TRBJ1-4 . few TRBV7-8 CASSLGWEANEKLFF TGTGCCAGCAGCTTAGGATGGGAGGCTAATGAAAAACTGTTTTTT
15 TRBJ2-5 . . TRBV5-4 CASSSLGRGEETQYF TGTGCCAGCAGCTCTTTGGGCAGGGGCGAGGAGACCCAGTACTTC
14 TRBJ1-1 . few TRBV2 CATSSTGGNTEAFF TGTGCCACCAGCAGTACCGGGGGGAACACTGAAGCTTTCTTT
16 TRBJ1-4 . . TRBV5-1 CASREGPSLGNEKLFF TGCGCCAGCAGGGAAGGACCCTCACTTGGGAATGAAAAACTGTTTTTT
13 TRBJ2-1 . . TRBV7-2 CASSAILGAEQFF TGTGCCAGCAGCGCTATTCTAGGTGCTGAGCAGTTCTTC
13 TRBJ1-1 . few TRBV2 CASSEMRDTEAFF TGTGCCAGCAGTGAGATGAGGGACACTGAAGCTTTCTTT
13 TRBJ1-4 . many TRBV30 CAWSASNNEKLFF TGTGCCTGGAGTGCCTCCAATAATGAAAAACTGTTTTTT
16 TRBJ2-1 TRBD1 . TRBV9 CASSVFPTGYYNEQFF TGTGCCAGCAGCGTATTCCCGACAGGGTACTACAATGAGCAGTTCTTC
16 TRBJ1-6 . few TRBV4-1 CASSQDPGTADSPLHF TGCGCCAGCAGCCAAGACCCCGGGACGGCAGATTCACCCCTCCACTTT
15 TRBJ2-1 TRBD1 many TRBV29-1 CSVGQGTFTHNEQFF TGCAGCGTTGGACAGGGGACCTTTACCCACAATGAGCAGTTCTTC
14 TRBJ1-4 . few TRBV7-2 CASSSRSANEKLFF TGTGCCAGCAGCTCCCGGTCGGCTAATGAAAAACTGTTTTTT
11 TRBJ1-2 . few TRBV7-2 CASRGNYGYTF TGTGCCAGTCGGGGGAACTATGGCTACACCTTC
13 TRBJ1-2 . few TRBV5-1 CASSLDGGAGYTF TGCGCCAGCAGCCTGGATGGGGGTGCAGGCTACACCTTC
12 TRBJ1-1 . few TRBV29-1 CSVRSLNTEAFF TGCAGCGTAAGGAGTCTGAACACTGAAGCTTTCTTT